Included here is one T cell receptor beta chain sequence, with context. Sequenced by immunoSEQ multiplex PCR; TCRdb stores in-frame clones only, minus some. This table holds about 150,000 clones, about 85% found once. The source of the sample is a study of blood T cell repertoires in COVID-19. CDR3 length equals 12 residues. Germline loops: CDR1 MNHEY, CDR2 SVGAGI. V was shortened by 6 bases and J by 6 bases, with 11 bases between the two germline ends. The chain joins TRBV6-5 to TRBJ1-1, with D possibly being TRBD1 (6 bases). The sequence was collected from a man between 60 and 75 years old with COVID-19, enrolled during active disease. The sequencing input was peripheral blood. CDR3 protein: CASRAHRAEAFF. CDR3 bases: TGTGCCAGCAGAGCCCACAGGGCTGAAGCTTTCTTT.